This T cell receptor (beta chain) was profiled in a study of blood T cells in healthy people across ages. Whole-study findings and limits: In long-lived donors, naive CD4+ cell counts and diversity exceeded those of aged donors.

Worth noting for this clonotype: What it binds is not known.

A sample-barcoded 5' primer and a J-beta primer mix were used in a second PCR of about 6 to 11 cycles. In TCRdb, the 5' RACE reads were re-called with MiXCR into one record per CDR3 protein. The sample lists about 1 million distinct CDR3 sequences, 20% to 25% occurring once. Separately, the same data were catalogued under a study of T cells of mothers and their children.

The sequenced material came from blood. This TCR came from a girl aged 2 to 10 in good health.

The chain's CDR3 is CASSYSETSGEGEQFF. The CDR3 region has the DNA TGTGCCAGCAGTTACTCAGAGACTAGCGGGGAGGGTGAGCAGTTCTTC. This chain connects TRBV6-6 to TRBJ2-1, with TRBD2 matching over 11 bases. The J segment lost 9 bases and the V segment lost 0 bases, leaving 7 bases of the junction unmatched. This CDR3 is built from 16 residues. The V gene's germline CDR1 is MNHNY and CDR2 SVGAGI (reference sequence).